This paragraph covers one T cell receptor (beta chain) sequence. The data were obtained in a study of technical replicates of blood from a few donors. Clones were read by immunoSEQ multiplex PCR, and TCRdb kept only the in-frame ones, dropping some. The profile shows about 84,000 clones, around 97% of them singletons. The CDR3 runs 15 residues. Deletions cut 2 bases from V and 5 bases from J, with 12 bases between. CDR1 SEHNR and CDR2 FQNEAQ come from the germline V gene (reference sequence). The sequencing input was T cells isolated from PBMCs. The chain combines TRBV7-9 with TRBJ2-2; D remains ambiguous. The source is a human donor in good health. The CDR3 sequence: CASSLLLSRTGELFF. CDR3 in DNA: TGTGCCAGCAGCTTACTCCTTAGCCGAACCGGGGAGCTGTTTTTT.